Below, 2 T cell receptor beta chains from the same sample are listed, as sequenced in a study of CD8 T cells in Susac syndrome. cDNA came from about 0.5 to 1 ug RNA primed by random hexamers. TCRdb analysed the immunoSEQ multiplex PCR reads with MiXCR anew, one entry per CDR3 protein. The data show more than 95,000 distinct CDR3 sequences, 85% to 95% seen once. The specimen was CD4+ T cells from PBMCs. These receptors were taken from a human donor with multiple sclerosis.

The V gene is TRBV6-1, the J gene TRBJ1-2; 8 bases are shared with TRBD1. Germline assignment: CDR1 MNHNS and CDR2 SASEGT. There are 13 residues in the CDR3. V lost 4 bases to trimming and J lost 5 bases; unmatched junction nucleotides: 3. Here the CDR3 DNA reads TGTGCCAGCAGTGCTGGACAGGGATATGGCTACACCTTC. As protein: CASSAGQGYGYTF.

DNA for the CDR3: TGTGCCAGCAGTTTGGTGCTCTCTGGGGCCAACGTCCTGACTTTC. This codes for CASSLVLSGANVLTF. V gene TRBV12-3 or TRBV12-4 combines with J gene TRBJ2-6; D call uncertain. The CDR3 is 15 residues long. V shed 3 bases and J shed 0 bases, with 6 bases lying between them.